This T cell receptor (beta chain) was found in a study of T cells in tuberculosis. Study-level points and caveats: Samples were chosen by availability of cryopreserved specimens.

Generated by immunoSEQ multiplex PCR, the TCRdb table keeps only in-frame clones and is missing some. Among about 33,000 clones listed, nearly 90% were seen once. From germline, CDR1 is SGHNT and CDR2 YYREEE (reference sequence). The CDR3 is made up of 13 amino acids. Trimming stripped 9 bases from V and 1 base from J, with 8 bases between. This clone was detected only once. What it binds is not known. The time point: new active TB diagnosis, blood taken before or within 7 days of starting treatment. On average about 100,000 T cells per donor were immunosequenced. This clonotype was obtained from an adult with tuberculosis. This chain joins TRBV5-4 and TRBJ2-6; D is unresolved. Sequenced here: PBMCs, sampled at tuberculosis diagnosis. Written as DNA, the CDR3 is TGTGCCACTACGGTATCTGGGGCCAACGTCCTGACTTTC. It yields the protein CATTVSGANVLTF.